At least ten counts were recorded for the clone carrying this T cell receptor beta chain. These data are taken from a study of immune reconstitution after stem cell transplant in scleroderma. A single record per CDR3 protein comes from TCRdb applying MiXCR to the RT-PCR reads. This repertoire shows more than 700 distinct CDR3 sequences, about 9.4% found once; its top ten account for around 15%. The material was obtained before or after autologous hematopoietic stem cell transplantation (not recorded which). This TCR derives from a male donor with systemic sclerosis.

CDR3 DNA: TGTGCCAGCAGTAGAGGGACAGGGTCCTACGAGCAGTACTTC. Protein product: CASSRGTGSYEQYF. The rearrangement links TRBV5-4 to TRBJ2-7; TRBD1 matches 9 bases. V shed 5 bases and J 1 base; nucleotides not matched to a gene: 4. Germline values: CDR1 SGHNT, CDR2 YYREEE (reference sequence). CDR3 length equals 14 residues.